This TCR beta chain was obtained from a study of T cell responses to AZD1222 COVID-19 vaccine (dated by TCRdb to the early 2020s). Regarding the research as a whole: AZD1222 recipients given second doses at about 4 weeks or at about 12 weeks were pooled, since spike-specific TCR depth and breadth were not found to differ between the two schedules. A total of 230 to 250 trial participants underwent TCR sequencing, of whom about 210 had received two doses of AZD1222 and some 25 had received two doses of the MenACWY control vaccine. Trial participants were enrolled by age into 18-55, 56-69 and 70-plus year subgroups, with approximately 150, 30 and 60 TCR-sequenced participants respectively. Results the study describes overall, beyond this receptor: Conclusions about previously exposed vaccinees are limited because only five or six AZD1222 recipients were SARS-CoV-2 seropositive at baseline. Most participants were white British and females outnumbered males, and the authors suggested that clonal diversity may have been underestimated. Epitopes outside the regions mutated in the B.1.351 and B.1.1.7 variants were reportedly recognized by nearly half of the unique spike-specific TCRs. After two AZD1222 doses, spike-specific TCR breadth and depth were significantly higher than at day 0 and than in MenACWY recipients. No day 14 peak-response samples were available, so repertoires were characterized only after the peak T cell response. Vaccine-associated CD4 TCRs spanned the whole spike protein, with dominant responses in regions 160-218 and 743-854. The 56-69-year group was small, and its depth increase did not reach significance, likely because of low power.

Comment on this clone: The antigen it recognizes is unknown. Base qualities were left out, and no much larger clone turns up one base away.

V is reduced by 1 base and J by 5 bases, leaving a spacing of 8 bases between them. Including cysteine and phenylalanine, the CDR3 has 13 amino acids. Only the CDR3 portion is preserved as DNA: 39 bases, with reading frame beginning at the first base. For CDR1 and CDR2, the germline V gene lists SGHTA and FQGNSA. The time point label corresponds to: baseline before first vaccination. The vaccinee samples were drawn from two UK trials, COV001 and COV002, one of which was a single-blind randomized controlled phase 2/3 trial testing AZD1222 (ChAdOx1 nCoV-19) in healthy adults. Trial participant PBMC samples were collected at day 0 and day 28 after the second dose for TCRbeta chain sequencing. The CDR3 regions of human TCRbeta chains were analyzed by immunosequencing. Per the original workflow: TCRs in the repertoires were matched against a reference library of SARS-CoV-2-specific TCRs that had been generated with the MIRA antigen-specificity platform. Breadth was defined as the fraction of unique TCRs that were SARS-CoV-2-associated. Depth was defined as the fraction of total T cells that were SARS-CoV-2-associated. Using the MIRA data, each spike-specific TCR was assigned both to the spike region to which the TCR was reactive and to a CD4 or CD8 class. Log10-transformed breadth and depth values were compared by one-way ANOVA with Sidak's multiple comparisons tests. Imported from immuneACCESS, the table was reduced by TCRdb to in-frame sequences with V and J called. These copies leave out some clones; in studies compared against another copy, an unresolved V gene accounts for under half, and the cause of the remainder is not known. The DNA was the basis for D and trimming; V, J and clone size are from that table. In this sample the table shows over 60,000 clones, 80% to 90% of which occur a single time. Jointly, the top ten make up 24% of the sample.

Here the sequenced sample was peripheral blood, taken on day 0 of AZD1222 vaccination. The V and J genes are TRBV7-2 and TRBJ2-5, with no confidently assigned D gene. This sequence was found in an adult in good health. The DNA sequence is given as TGTGCCAGCAGCTTAGGAAGAACGGAGACCCAGTACTTC. Translated, this is CASSLGRTETQYF.